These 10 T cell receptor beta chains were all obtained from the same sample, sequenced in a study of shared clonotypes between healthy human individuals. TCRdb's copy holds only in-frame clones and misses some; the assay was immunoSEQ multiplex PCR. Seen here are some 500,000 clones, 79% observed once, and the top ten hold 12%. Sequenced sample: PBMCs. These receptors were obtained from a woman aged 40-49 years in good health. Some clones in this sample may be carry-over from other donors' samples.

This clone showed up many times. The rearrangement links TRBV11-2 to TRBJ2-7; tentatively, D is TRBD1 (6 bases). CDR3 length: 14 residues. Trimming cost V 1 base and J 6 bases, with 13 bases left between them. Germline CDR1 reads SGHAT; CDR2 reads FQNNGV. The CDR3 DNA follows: TGTGCCAGCAGCTTAGGAGTGGCAGGGGCCGAGCAGTACTTC. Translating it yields CASSLGVAGAEQYF.

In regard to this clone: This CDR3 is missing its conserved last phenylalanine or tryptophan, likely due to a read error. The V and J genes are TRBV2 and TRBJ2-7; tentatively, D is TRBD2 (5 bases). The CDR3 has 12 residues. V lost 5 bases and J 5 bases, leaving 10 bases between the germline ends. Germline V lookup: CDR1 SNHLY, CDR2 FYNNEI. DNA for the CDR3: TGTGCCAGCAGTCCACTAGTTCACGAGCAGTACCTC. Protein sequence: CASSPLVHEQYL.

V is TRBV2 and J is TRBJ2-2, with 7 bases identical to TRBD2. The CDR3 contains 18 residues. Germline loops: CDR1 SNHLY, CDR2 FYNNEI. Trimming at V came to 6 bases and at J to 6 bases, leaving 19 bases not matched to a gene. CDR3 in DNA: TGTGCCAGCAGGCCTCGCGGGGCGGGAGAATGGGTCGCCGGGGAGCTGTTTTTT. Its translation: CASRPRGAGEWVAGELFF.

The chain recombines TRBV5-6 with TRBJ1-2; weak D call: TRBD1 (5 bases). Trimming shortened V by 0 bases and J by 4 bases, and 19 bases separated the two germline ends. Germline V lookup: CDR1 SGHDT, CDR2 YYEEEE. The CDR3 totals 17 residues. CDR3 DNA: TGTGCCAGCAGCTTGGTGGCTGCGGGCAGGGCCGGCTATGGCTACACCTTC. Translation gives CASSLVAAGRAGYGYTF. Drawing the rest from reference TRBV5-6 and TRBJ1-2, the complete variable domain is DAGVTQSPTHLIKTRGQQVTLRCSPKSGHDTVSWYQQALGQGPQFIFQYYEEEERQRGNFPDRFSGHQFPNYSSELNVNALLLGDSALYLCASSLVAAGRAGYGYTFGSGTRLTVV.

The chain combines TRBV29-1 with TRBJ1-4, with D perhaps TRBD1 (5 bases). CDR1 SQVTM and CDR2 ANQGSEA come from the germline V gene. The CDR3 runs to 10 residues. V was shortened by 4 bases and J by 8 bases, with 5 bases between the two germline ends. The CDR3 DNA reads TGCAGCGTTGGGACAGAAAAACTGTTTTTT. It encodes CSVGTEKLFF.

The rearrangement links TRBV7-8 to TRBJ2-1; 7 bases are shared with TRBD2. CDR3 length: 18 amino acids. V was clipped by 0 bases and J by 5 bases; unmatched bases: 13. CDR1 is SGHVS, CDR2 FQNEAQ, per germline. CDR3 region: CASSLAGWTKAGDNEQFF. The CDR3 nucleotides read TGTGCCAGCAGCTTAGCCGGGTGGACTAAGGCGGGAGACAATGAGCAGTTCTTC.

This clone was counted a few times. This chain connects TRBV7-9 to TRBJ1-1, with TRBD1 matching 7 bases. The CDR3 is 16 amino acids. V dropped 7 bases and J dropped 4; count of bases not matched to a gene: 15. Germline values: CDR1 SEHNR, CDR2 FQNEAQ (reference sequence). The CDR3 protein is CASTIGLTGYRTEAFF. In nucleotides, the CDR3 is TGTGCCAGCACCATAGGATTGACAGGGTATCGCACTGAAGCTTTCTTT.

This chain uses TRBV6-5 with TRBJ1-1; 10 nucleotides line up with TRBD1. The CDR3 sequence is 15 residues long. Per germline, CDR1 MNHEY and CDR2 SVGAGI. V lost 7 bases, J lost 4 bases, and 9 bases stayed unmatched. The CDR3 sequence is CASTPPGDRGTEAFF. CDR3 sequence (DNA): TGTGCCAGCACTCCACCGGGGGACAGGGGCACTGAAGCTTTCTTT.

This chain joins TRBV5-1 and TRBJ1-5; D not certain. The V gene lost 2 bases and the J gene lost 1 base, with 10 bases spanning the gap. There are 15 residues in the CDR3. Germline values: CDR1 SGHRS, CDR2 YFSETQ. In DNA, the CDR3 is TGCGCCAGCAGCTTTGGTGGGAACAGCAATCAGCCCCAGCATTTT. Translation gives CASSFGGNSNQPQHF.

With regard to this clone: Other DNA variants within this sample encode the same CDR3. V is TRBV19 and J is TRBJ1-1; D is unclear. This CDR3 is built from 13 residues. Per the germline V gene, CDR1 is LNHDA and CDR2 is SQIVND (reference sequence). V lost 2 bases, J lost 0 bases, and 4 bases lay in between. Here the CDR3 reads CASSISLNTEAFF. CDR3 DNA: TGTGCCAGTAGTATATCGCTGAACACTGAAGCTTTCTTT.